Listed here are 32 T cell receptor beta chains from one sample, sequenced in a study of low-dose radiotherapy and immunotherapy resistance in tumors. TRAV- and TRBV-specific primers, spanning alpha and beta chains, primed first-strand cDNA. TCRs underwent 15 to 20 PCR cycles of amplification with a constant-region primer and V-primer adapter. MiXCR, applied by TCRdb to the reads, yields one record per CDR3 protein. The sample shows roughly 19,000 distinct CDR3 sequences, 74% of them seen only once. Receptor source: a human donor with advanced metastatic prostate, ovarian, gallbladder or colorectal cancer (not recorded which). This table probably holds off-target reads from a library built for another chain.

This chain links TRBV25-1 with TRBJ1-4; a possible D gene is TRBD1 (6 bases). V lost 5 bases, J lost 3 bases, and 13 bases lay in between. Germline V gene lookup returns CDR1 MGHDK and CDR2 SYGVNS. The CDR3 sequence is 15 residues long. In DNA form, the CDR3 reads TGTGCCAGCAGTAACCCAGGGGCATCTAATGAAAAACTGTTTTTT. This translates into CASSNPGASNEKLFF.

This clonotype was counted a single time. V and J are TRBV11-2 and TRBJ2-2; possibly TRBD1 for D (6 bases). This CDR3 is 16 amino acids long. Germline V gene sequence: CDR1 SGHAT, CDR2 FQNNGV. V was shortened by 1 base and J by 6 bases, with 15 bases between the two germline ends. The DNA for the CDR3 is TGTGCCAGCAGCTTAGGCACAGGGATCGGCTCCGGGGAGCTGTTTTTT. It yields the protein CASSLGTGIGSGELFF.

The J gene is TRBJ1-4, the V gene TRBV12-3 or TRBV12-4, with D possibly matching TRBD1 (6 bases). V gave up 2 bases and J gave up 1 base, with 14 bases separating them. This CDR3 has 17 residues. The CDR3 DNA follows: TGTGCCAGCAGTTTATCAATGGGGGGGCTAACTAATGAAAAACTGTTTTTT. This gives the protein CASSLSMGGLTNEKLFF.

The J gene is TRBJ1-1, the V gene TRBV29-1, with 8 bases fitting TRBD1. This CDR3 has 13 amino acids. In germline, CDR1 is SQVTM, CDR2 ANQGSEA. With 7 bases clipped from V and 0 bases from J, the junction kept 4 bases outside the gene matches. Written as DNA, the CDR3 is TGCAGCGCCCGGACAGGGATGAACACTGAAGCTTTCTTT. Translating it yields CSARTGMNTEAFF.

This clonotype came up a few times. The genes are TRBV5-5 and TRBJ2-1; 7 nucleotides agree with TRBD1. The CDR3 length is 15 residues. J gave up 3 bases and V 0 bases, and 3 bases lay outside the gene matches. The germline gives CDR1 SGHKS, CDR2 YYEKEE (reference sequence). The CDR3 DNA follows: TGTGCCAGCAGCTTGGGGCAGGGGGTCTACAATGAGCAGTTCTTC. Its translation is CASSLGQGVYNEQFF. Variable domain in full (rest from reference TRBV5-5 and TRBJ2-1): DAGVTQSPTHLIKTRGQQVTLRCSPISGHKSVSWYQQVLGQGPQFIFQYYEKEERGRGNFPDRFSARQFPNYSSELNVNALLLGDSALYLCASSLGQGVYNEQFFGPGTRLTVL.

This chain uses TRBV10-3 with TRBJ2-7; D is unresolved. Germline V gene lookup returns CDR1 ENHRY and CDR2 SYGVKD. V lost 4 bases and J 4 bases, leaving 14 bases between the germline ends. The CDR3 length is 14 residues. CDR3 residues: CAISGVGNPYEQYF. CDR3 bases: TGTGCCATCAGTGGGGTCGGAAATCCTTACGAGCAGTACTTC.

The J gene is TRBJ2-5, the V gene TRBV19, with 9 bases lining up with TRBD1. This CDR3 spans 15 amino acids. Losses at the gene ends were 1 base for V and 4 bases for J; bases not matched to a gene: 4. CDR1 is LNHDA and CDR2 is SQIVND in the germline V gene (reference sequence). CDR3 region: CASSIGTGGGETQYF. CDR3 bases: TGTGCCAGTAGTATAGGTACAGGGGGCGGAGAGACCCAGTACTTC.

This chain connects TRBV7-9 to TRBJ1-2; tentatively, D is TRBD1 (6 bases). Germline V gene lookup returns CDR1 SEHNR and CDR2 FQNEAQ (reference sequence). The V gene lost 4 bases and the J gene lost 6 bases, with 12 bases spanning the gap. The CDR3 totals 13 residues. The CDR3, as DNA: TGTGCCAGCAGCTCCCGGGGGGGCCATGGCTACACCTTC. This encodes CASSSRGGHGYTF.

The V call is TRBV20-1, the J call TRBJ2-3; the match to TRBD2 covers 7 bases. Germline V gives CDR1 DFQATT, CDR2 SNEGSKA (reference sequence). The CDR3 is 15 amino acids. V shed 1 base and J 4 bases; nucleotides not matched to a gene: 8. The CDR3 region is CSARVSGAGADTQYF. The CDR3 DNA reads as TGCAGTGCTAGAGTATCCGGGGCGGGAGCAGATACGCAGTATTTT.

CDR3 protein: CTSSEGQVAELYSNQPQHF. Written as DNA, the CDR3 is TGCACCAGCAGCGAGGGACAGGTTGCCGAACTTTATAGCAATCAGCCCCAGCATTTT. The chain links TRBV1 to TRBJ1-5; the D call TRBD1 from the table was never checked on the DNA. TRBV1 is flagged as a pseudogene. The CDR3 spans 19 residues.

This clonotype was recorded a few times. The chain has TRBV6-1 and TRBJ2-7; the D is unclear. The germline V gene encodes CDR1 MNHNS and CDR2 SASEGT. The CDR3 spans 11 residues. Trimming removed 6 bases at V and 0 bases at J, with 3 bases between. The CDR3 DNA is TGTGCCAGCAGGAGCTCCTACGAGCAGTACTTC. Encoded protein: CASRSSYEQYF.

J is TRBJ2-3 and V is TRBV12-3 or TRBV12-4, with D perhaps TRBD1 (6 bases). V lost 5 bases, J lost 2 bases, and 11 bases lay in between. The CDR3 runs 14 residues. The CDR3 DNA follows: TGTGCCAGCAGTCCGACAGGTTTCACAGATACGCAGTATTTT. It is translated as CASSPTGFTDTQYF.

The chain combines TRBV28 with TRBJ2-7; 14 nucleotides match TRBD2. CDR3 length equals 18 residues. After removal of 5 bases from V and 4 bases from J, the junction contained 13 bases not matched to a gene. The germline CDR1 and CDR2 sequences are MDHEN and SYDVKM. CDR3 sequence (DNA): TGTGCCAGCAGTCCTCATGGGACTAGCGGGGGTGCGAGGTACGAGCAGTACTTC. Translated: CASSPHGTSGGARYEQYF.

V gene TRBV28 combines with J gene TRBJ1-1; D possibly corresponds to TRBD1 (6 bases). CDR1 is MDHEN, CDR2 SYDVKM, per germline. CDR3 length equals 14 residues. V lost 6 bases, J lost 1 base, and 12 bases lay in between. The CDR3 bases are TGTGCCAGCAGGCCAGGGGCGCGGAACACTGAAGCTTTCTTT. It is translated as CASRPGARNTEAFF.

This chain links TRBV20-1 with TRBJ2-5, with 7 bases aligning to TRBD1. Per the germline V gene, CDR1 is DFQATT and CDR2 is SNEGSKA (reference sequence). The V gene end was trimmed by 0 bases and the J gene end by 3 bases; junction bases not matched to a gene: 10. The CDR3 contains 16 residues. The CDR3 sequence is CSARDGQGGQEETQYF. In DNA, the CDR3 is TGCAGTGCTAGAGATGGACAAGGGGGCCAAGAAGAGACCCAGTACTTC.

DNA for the CDR3: TGTGCCAGCAGCTTAGAGGTGGGGAGTTCCTACGAGCAGTACTTC. This gives the protein CASSLEVGSSYEQYF. The chain carries TRBV9 and TRBJ2-7, with a tentative D call TRBD2 (5 bases). Trimming cost V 4 bases and J 1 base, with 15 bases left between them. Germline V CDR1 and CDR2: SGDLS, YYNGEE. This CDR3 is built from 15 residues.

The rearrangement links TRBV7-2 to TRBJ1-4; 10 bases fit TRBD1. After removal of 2 bases from V and 5 bases from J, the junction contained 5 bases not matched to a gene. Germline loops: CDR1 SGHTA, CDR2 FQGNSA. The CDR3 sequence is 16 residues long. In DNA form, the CDR3 reads TGTGCCAGCAGCTTACGACAGGGGGCTAAGAATGAAAAACTGTTTTTT. Protein sequence: CASSLRQGAKNEKLFF. Filled out from reference TRBV7-2 and TRBJ1-4, the complete variable domain reads GAGVSQSPSNKVTEKGKDVELRCDPISGHTALYWYRQSLGQGLEFLIYFQGNSAPDKSGLPSDRFSAERTGGSVSTLTIQRTQQEDSAVYLCASSLRQGAKNEKLFFGSGTQLSVL.

This clonotype appeared once. J is TRBJ2-2 and V is TRBV7-9; 7 bases are shared with TRBD1. CDR1 is SEHNR and CDR2 is FQNEAQ in the germline V gene (reference sequence). CDR3 length equals 14 residues. The junction had 2 bases not matched to a gene; V was cut back by 0 bases and J by 7 bases. This CDR3 is CASSLADRIGELFF. CDR3 DNA sequence: TGTGCCAGCAGCTTAGCGGACAGGATCGGGGAGCTGTTTTTT.

The J gene is TRBJ1-1, the V gene TRBV28, with D unresolved. In germline, CDR1 is MDHEN, CDR2 SYDVKM. The V and J ends lost 7 bases and 5 bases respectively, with 17 bases between them. CDR3 length: 14 residues. The CDR3 spells CASTPGGGITEAFF. In nucleotides, the CDR3 is TGTGCCAGCACCCCCGGAGGCGGGATAACTGAAGCTTTCTTT.

This chain joins TRBV6-1 and TRBJ2-7, with a possible D match to TRBD1 (6 bases). V was clipped by 6 bases and J by 2 bases, with 14 bases between them. Germline CDR1 MNHNS, CDR2 SASEGT. The CDR3 is 14 amino acids. The CDR3 is CASRTKDSPYEQYF. The DNA of the CDR3 is TGTGCCAGCAGGACCAAGGACAGCCCCTACGAGCAGTACTTC.

The J gene is TRBJ2-3, the V gene TRBV6-1; D may be TRBD1 or TRBD2 (5 bases each). The germline CDR1 and CDR2 sequences are MNHNS and SASEGT. CDR3 length: 14 amino acids. Deletions cut 5 bases from V and 1 base from J, with 10 bases between. CDR3 region: CASSPRDGTDTQYF. The CDR3, as DNA: TGTGCCAGCAGTCCCCGGGACGGCACAGATACGCAGTATTTT.

This clonotype was counted a few times. The V and J genes are TRBV5-5 and TRBJ1-3; D gene unclear. The germline V and J ends were trimmed by 0 bases and 4 bases, with 11 bases remaining between them. The CDR3 covers 15 residues. Germline-derived CDR1 and CDR2 are SGHKS and YYEKEE (reference sequence). CDR3 in amino acids: CASSLGPGRGNTIYF. The CDR3 coding sequence is TGTGCCAGCAGCTTGGGACCCGGGCGGGGAAACACCATATATTTT.

This chain uses TRBV7-9 with TRBJ2-5, with D possibly being TRBD2 (6 bases). CDR1 and CDR2 (germline): SEHNR, FQNEAQ (reference sequence). Trimming took 5 bases from V and 5 from J, leaving 15 bases between them. The CDR3 contains 14 residues. The CDR3, as DNA: TGTGCCAGCAGCCCACGGGACTCTTGGGAGACCCAGTACTTC. It is translated as CASSPRDSWETQYF.

This clonotype has only a few counts. The genes are TRBV4-1 and TRBJ1-4; possibly TRBD1 for D (5 bases). Germline values: CDR1 MGHRA, CDR2 YSYEKL. V was pared by 2 bases and J by 4 bases, with 11 bases between. The CDR3 is made up of 15 amino acids. The CDR3 nucleotides read TGCGCCAGCAGCCAAACCGGGGCGGGTAATGAAAAACTGTTTTTT. Protein product: CASSQTGAGNEKLFF.

The chain employs TRBV20-1 and TRBJ2-1, with 9 bases aligning to TRBD2. Germline loops: CDR1 DFQATT, CDR2 SNEGSKA (reference sequence). The V segment lost 0 bases and the J segment 10 bases; nucleotides outside the gene matches: 10. There are 15 residues in the CDR3. The CDR3 region is CSARDGLAPSWEQFF. The CDR3 nucleotides are TGCAGTGCTAGAGACGGACTAGCGCCGAGTTGGGAGCAGTTCTTC.

The chain has TRBV5-4 and TRBJ2-1; TRBD2 agrees at 7 bases. The CDR3 spans 15 residues. The V gene's germline CDR1 is SGHNT and CDR2 YYREEE (reference sequence). Unmatched junction bases numbered 8, after V lost 4 bases and J lost 4 bases. CDR3 sequence: CASSGRGEPYNEQFF. For the CDR3, the DNA is TGTGCCAGCAGCGGCCGGGGGGAACCATACAATGAGCAGTTCTTC.

This clonotype was picked up a small number of times. The rearrangement links TRBV23-1 to TRBJ2-1, with D possibly matching TRBD2 (5 bases). TRBV23-1 is an ORF, with its function uncertain. Trimming stripped 4 bases from V and 10 bases from J, with 8 bases between. The CDR3 has 11 residues. The CDR3 loop reads CASSRGQEQFF. The CDR3 nucleotides read TGCGCCAGCAGTCGAGGGCAGGAGCAGTTCTTC.

CDR3 nucleotides: TGTGCCAGCTCGAAAACCAACGCTGCAACTAATGAAAAACTGTTTTTT. As protein: CASSKTNAATNEKLFF. The chain recombines TRBV18 with TRBJ1-4; no firm D call. The V gene's germline CDR1 is KGHSH and CDR2 LQKENI. The V and J ends lost 6 bases and 0 bases respectively, with 14 bases between them. This CDR3 has 16 residues.

The V call is TRBV29-1, the J call TRBJ2-1; a weak D match, TRBD2 (6 bases). The germline gives CDR1 SQVTM, CDR2 ANQGSEA. The CDR3 extends over 14 amino acids. V was clipped by 3 bases and J by 0 bases, with 9 bases between them. CDR3 residues: CSVDGGSSYNEQFF. The CDR3 nucleotides are TGCAGCGTTGATGGGGGGAGCTCCTACAATGAGCAGTTCTTC.

This clonotype was counted between two and nine times. The CDR3 sequence is CAISVVASGSDEQYF. The CDR3 bases are TGTGCCATCAGTGTAGTCGCTAGCGGGAGCGACGAGCAGTACTTC. The rearrangement links TRBV10-3 to TRBJ2-7; 10 bases are a match to TRBD2. Per germline, CDR1 ENHRY and CDR2 SYGVKD. CDR3 length: 15 residues. Unmatched junction bases numbered 8, after V lost 4 bases and J lost 5 bases.

This clonotype was counted between two and nine times. The genes are TRBV5-1 and TRBJ2-1; D gene uncertain. Trimming removed 4 bases from V and 4 bases from J, with 15 bases in between. Per germline, CDR1 SGHRS and CDR2 YFSETQ. The CDR3 has 15 amino acids. CDR3 coding DNA: TGCGCCAGCAGCCCACGCTCCTCCATATACAATGAGCAGTTCTTC. Translated, it gives CASSPRSSIYNEQFF.

This clonotype was recorded a few times. The J gene is TRBJ1-2, the V gene TRBV28, with D perhaps TRBD1 (5 bases). Germline V gene data show CDR1 as MDHEN and CDR2 as SYDVKM. Trimming shortened V by 6 bases and J by 8 bases, and 16 bases separated the two germline ends. The CDR3 contains 13 residues. The CDR3 bases are TGTGCCAGCAGCCTTAGGTGGGGCGGCGGCTACACCTTC. Translating it yields CASSLRWGGGYTF.